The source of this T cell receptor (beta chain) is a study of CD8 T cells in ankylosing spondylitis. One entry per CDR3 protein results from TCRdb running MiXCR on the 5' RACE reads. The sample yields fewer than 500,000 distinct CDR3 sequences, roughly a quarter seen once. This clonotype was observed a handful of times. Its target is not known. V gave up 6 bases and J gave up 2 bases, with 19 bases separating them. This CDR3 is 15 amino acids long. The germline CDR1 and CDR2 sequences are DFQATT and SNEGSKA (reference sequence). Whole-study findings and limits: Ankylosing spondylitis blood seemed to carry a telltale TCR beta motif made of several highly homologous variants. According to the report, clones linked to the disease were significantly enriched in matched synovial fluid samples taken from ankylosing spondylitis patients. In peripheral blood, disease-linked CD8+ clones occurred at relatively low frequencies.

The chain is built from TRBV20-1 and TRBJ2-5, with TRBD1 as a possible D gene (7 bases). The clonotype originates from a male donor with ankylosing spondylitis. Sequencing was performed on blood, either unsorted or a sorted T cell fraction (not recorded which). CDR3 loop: CSAVGQGGSQETQYF. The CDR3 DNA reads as TGCAGTGCCGTAGGCCAGGGGGGTAGTCAAGAGACCCAGTACTTC.